This TCR beta chain is from a study of cytomegalovirus exposure and HLA in healthy donors. V shed 4 bases and J 0 bases; nucleotides not matched to a gene: 9. CDR1 and CDR2 from the germline V gene are SGHRS and YFSETQ. The CDR3 is 16 amino acids. Findings and caveats of the study: Associated with cytomegalovirus, according to the listing, were 150 to 200 TCR beta chains.

In the PCR, 60 Vbeta and 13 Jbeta primers were used. The data were produced by immunoSEQ multiplex PCR, yet TCRdb's version contains in-frame clones alone and is incomplete. The table lists about 37,000 clones, around two thirds of them singletons. In regard to this clone: As yet, its antigen is unknown.

This TCR was recovered from a man aged 30 to 39 in good health and CMV-seronegative. V gene TRBV5-1 combines with J gene TRBJ1-2; 7 bases line up with TRBD1. Source material: PBMCs. As DNA, the CDR3 is TGCGCCAGCAGCCAACTGCCGGGACAGACTAACTATGGCTACACCTTC. This encodes CASSQLPGQTNYGYTF.